This TCR beta chain comes out of a study of blood T cell repertoires in COVID-19 (dated by TCRdb to about 2020). Some background on the complete study: Samples from collaborators originated in the United States, Italy and Spain and spanned both the acute and convalescent phases of COVID-19. HLA class I and class II types, where available, came from metadata supplied by the sample provider rather than from assay-based typing. The repertoires were released in a freely available public database intended as a resource for research on the immune response to SARS-CoV-2. The sample metadata nearly always contained a de-identified subject ID, COVID-19 status, age in years and sex. The prospective study material was composed of cDNA or gDNA derived from T cells, B-cell-depleted T cells, or PBMCs. Deeply sampled blood TCRbeta repertoires from subjects exposed to, actively infected with, or recovered from COVID-19 were included in the dataset. The samples were drawn from the first 160 participants of the ongoing ImmuneRACE study and from about 1,200 subjects provided by 6 global collaborators. Findings and caveats that apply to the study as a whole: Clinical and demographic metadata were provided uncurated, with the amount varying by source and participant.

The collaborating institutions used their own protocols to collect whole blood in K2EDTA tubes. For TCRbeta analysis, collaborator samples were shipped as frozen whole blood, as isolated PBMCs, or as DNA extracted from either sample type. This clone showed up just once. What antigen it recognizes has not been identified. Nothing much larger sits one base from this clone, and base qualities are not available. TCRbeta CDR3 regions were amplified from genomic DNA using the immunoSEQ Assay, a bias-controlled multiplex PCR. On the authors' methods: Nucleated cell counts per sample were estimated from amplification of reference gene primers within the assay. To quantify the absolute abundance of each unique TCRbeta CDR3 rearrangement, sequence reads were collapsed and filtered. For each sample, productive Simpson clonality was calculated by taking the square root of Simpson's diversity index across productive rearrangements. TCRdb retrieved this table from immuneACCESS and kept in-frame rearrangements only. Not all clones are present; in checked studies, unresolved V genes account for under half, and no reason is known for the remainder. That table supplies the V and J calls and clone size; D and trimming were determined from the DNA. Counted in this sample were about 94,000 clones; around 82% of them appeared once. Approximately 6.8% of the sample belongs to the ten largest clones.

The cysteine opens and the phenylalanine closes a CDR3 of 15 amino acids. The DNA shown is the 45-base CDR3, in frame from base 1. V trim: 5 bases; J trim: 2 bases; unmatched bases: 7. Reading the germline V gene gives CDR1 SGHTA and CDR2 FQGTGA. This sequence uses TRBV7-3 and TRBJ1-2; TRBD1 aligns with 8 central bases. The specimen was peripheral blood. The TCR was taken from a man aged 60-69 years with acute or convalescent COVID-19. The DNA sequence is given as TGTGCCAGCAGCCCCCGGACAGGGCCAAACTATGGCTACACCTTC. This encodes CASSPRTGPNYGYTF.